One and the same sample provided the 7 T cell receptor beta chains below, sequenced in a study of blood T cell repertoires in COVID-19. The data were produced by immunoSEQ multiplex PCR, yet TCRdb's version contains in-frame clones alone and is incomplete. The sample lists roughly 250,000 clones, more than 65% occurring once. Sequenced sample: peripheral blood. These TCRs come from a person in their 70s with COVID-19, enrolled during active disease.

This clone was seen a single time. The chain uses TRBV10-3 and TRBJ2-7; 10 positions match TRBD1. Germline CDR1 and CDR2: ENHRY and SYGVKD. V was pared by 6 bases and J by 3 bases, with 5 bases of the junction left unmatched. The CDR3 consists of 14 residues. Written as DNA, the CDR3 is TGTGCCATCAGGGGGGACAGGGGAAACTACGAGCAGTACTTC. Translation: CAIRGDRGNYEQYF.

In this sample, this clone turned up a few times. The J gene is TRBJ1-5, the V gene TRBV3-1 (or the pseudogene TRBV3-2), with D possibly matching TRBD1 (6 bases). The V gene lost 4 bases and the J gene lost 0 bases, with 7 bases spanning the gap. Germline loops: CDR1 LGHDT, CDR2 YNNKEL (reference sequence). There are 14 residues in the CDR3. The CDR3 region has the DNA TGTGCCAGCAGCCGGACAGCTAGCAATCAGCCCCAGCATTTT. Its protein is CASSRTASNQPQHF.

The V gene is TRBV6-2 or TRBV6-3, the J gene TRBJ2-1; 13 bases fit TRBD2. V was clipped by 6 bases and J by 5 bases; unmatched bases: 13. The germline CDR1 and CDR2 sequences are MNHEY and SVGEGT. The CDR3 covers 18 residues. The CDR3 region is CASSPGTSGIRSDNEQFF. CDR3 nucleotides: TGTGCCAGCAGCCCTGGGACTAGCGGGATCAGGTCGGACAATGAGCAGTTCTTC.

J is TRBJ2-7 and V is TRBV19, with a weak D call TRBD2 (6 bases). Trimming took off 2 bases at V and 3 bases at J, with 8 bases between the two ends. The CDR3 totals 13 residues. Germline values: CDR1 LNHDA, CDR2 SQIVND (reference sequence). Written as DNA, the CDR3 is TGTGCCAGTAGTATAACGGGAGTCTACGAGCAGTACTTC. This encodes CASSITGVYEQYF.

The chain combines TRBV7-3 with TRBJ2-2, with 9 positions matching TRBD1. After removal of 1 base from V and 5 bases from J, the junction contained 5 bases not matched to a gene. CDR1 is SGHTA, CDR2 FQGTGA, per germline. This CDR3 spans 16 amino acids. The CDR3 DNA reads TGTGCCAGCAGCTTAATAGGACAGGGGAGTACCGGGGAGCTGTTTTTT. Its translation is CASSLIGQGSTGELFF.

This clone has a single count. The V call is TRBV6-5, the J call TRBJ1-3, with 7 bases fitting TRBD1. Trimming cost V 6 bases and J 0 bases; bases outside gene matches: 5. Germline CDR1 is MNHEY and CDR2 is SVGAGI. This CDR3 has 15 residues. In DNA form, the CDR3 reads TGTGCCAGCAGCATGAGGGGGCTCTCTGGAAACACCATATATTTT. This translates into CASSMRGLSGNTIYF.

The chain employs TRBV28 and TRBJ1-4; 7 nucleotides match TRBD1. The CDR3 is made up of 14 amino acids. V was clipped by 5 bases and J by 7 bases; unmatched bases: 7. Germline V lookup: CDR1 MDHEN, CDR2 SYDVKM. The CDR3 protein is CASSGNRGSEKLFF. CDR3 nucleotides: TGTGCCAGCAGTGGTAACAGGGGCAGTGAAAAACTGTTTTTT. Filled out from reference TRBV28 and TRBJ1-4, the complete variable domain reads DVKVTQSSRYLVKRTGEKVFLECVQDMDHENMFWYRQDPGLGLRLIYFSYDVKMKEKGDIPEGYSVSREKKERFSLILESASTNQTSMYLCASSGNRGSEKLFFGSGTQLSVL.